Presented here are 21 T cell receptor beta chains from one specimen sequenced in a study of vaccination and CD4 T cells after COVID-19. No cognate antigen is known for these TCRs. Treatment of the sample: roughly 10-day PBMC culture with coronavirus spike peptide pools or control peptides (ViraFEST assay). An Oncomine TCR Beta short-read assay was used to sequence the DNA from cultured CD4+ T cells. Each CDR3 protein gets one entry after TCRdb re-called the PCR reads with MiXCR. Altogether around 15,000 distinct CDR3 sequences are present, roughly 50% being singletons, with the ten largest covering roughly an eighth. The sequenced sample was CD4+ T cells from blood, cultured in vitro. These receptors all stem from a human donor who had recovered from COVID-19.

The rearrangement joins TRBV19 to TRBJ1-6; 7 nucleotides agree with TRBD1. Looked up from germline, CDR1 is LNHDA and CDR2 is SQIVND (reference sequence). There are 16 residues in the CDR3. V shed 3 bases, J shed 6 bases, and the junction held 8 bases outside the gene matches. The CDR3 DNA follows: TGTGCCAGTAGTATCCAGGGACAGCGCTTTAATTCACCCCTCCACTTT. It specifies CASSIQGQRFNSPLHF.

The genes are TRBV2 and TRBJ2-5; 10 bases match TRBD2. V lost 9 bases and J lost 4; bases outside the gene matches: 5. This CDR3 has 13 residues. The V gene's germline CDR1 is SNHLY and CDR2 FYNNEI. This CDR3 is CARSGGAAETQYF. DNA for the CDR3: TGTGCCAGAAGCGGGGGGGCCGCAGAGACCCAGTACTTC.

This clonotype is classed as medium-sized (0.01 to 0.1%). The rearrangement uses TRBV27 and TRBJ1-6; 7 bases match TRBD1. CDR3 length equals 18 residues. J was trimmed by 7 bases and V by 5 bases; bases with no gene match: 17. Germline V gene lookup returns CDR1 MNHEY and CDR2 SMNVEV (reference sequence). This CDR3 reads CASSPLQGGGPGNSPLHF. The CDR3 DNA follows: TGTGCCAGCAGTCCTCTACAGGGAGGGGGCCCGGGGAATTCACCCCTCCACTTT.

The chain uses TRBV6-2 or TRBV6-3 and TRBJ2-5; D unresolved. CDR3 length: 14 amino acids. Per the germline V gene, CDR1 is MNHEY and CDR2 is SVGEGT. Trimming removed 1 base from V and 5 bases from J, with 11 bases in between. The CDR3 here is CASSYFGVRETQYF. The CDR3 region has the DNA TGTGCCAGCAGTTACTTTGGGGTTCGCGAGACCCAGTACTTC.

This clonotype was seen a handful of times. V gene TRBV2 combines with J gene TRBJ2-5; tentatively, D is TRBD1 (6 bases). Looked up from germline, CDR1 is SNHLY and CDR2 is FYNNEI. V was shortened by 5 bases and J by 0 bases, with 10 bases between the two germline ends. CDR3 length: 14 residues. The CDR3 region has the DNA TGTGCCAGCAGTTACACAGGGAACCAAGAGACCCAGTACTTC. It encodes CASSYTGNQETQYF.

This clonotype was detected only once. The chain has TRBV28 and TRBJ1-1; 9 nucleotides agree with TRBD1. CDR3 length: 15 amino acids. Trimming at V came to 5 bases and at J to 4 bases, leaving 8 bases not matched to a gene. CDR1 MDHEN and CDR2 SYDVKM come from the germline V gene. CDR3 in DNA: TGTGCCAGCAGTACCCTTGGGACAGGGCCCACTGAAGCTTTCTTT. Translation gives CASSTLGTGPTEAFF.

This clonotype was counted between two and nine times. The CDR3, as DNA: TGTGCCAGCAGCCAACAGGGGGGACAGGGGATGAATGGCTACACCTTC. Translating gives CASSQQGGQGMNGYTF. The V and J genes are TRBV6-4 and TRBJ1-2, with 10 bases aligning to TRBD1. Per germline, CDR1 MRHNA and CDR2 SNTAGT. Trimming cost V 6 bases and J 6 bases; bases outside gene matches: 13. CDR3 length equals 16 residues.

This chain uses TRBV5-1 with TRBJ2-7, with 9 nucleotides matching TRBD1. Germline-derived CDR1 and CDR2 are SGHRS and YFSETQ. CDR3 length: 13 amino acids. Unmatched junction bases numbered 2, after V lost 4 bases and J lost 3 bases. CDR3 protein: CASSRTGDYEQYF. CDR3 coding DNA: TGCGCCAGCAGCCGGACAGGGGACTACGAGCAGTACTTC.

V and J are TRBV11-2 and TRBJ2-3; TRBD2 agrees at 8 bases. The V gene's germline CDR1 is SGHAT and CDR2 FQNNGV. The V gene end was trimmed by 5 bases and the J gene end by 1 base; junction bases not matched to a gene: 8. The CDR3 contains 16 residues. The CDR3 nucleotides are TGTGCCAGCAGCCCCGGGACTAGTGCCCGCACAGATACGCAGTATTTT. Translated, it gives CASSPGTSARTDTQYF.

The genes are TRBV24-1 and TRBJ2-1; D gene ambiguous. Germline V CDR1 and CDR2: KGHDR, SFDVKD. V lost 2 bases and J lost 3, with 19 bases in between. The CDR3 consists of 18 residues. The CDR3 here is CATSDSSAVPIIYNEQFF. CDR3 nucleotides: TGTGCCACCAGTGATTCGTCTGCCGTCCCAATCATCTACAATGAGCAGTTCTTC.

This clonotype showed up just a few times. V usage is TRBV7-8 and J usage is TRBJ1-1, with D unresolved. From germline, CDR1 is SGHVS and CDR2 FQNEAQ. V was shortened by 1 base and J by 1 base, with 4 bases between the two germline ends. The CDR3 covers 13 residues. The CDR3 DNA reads TGTGCCAGCAGCTTAGATCGGAACACTGAAGCTTTCTTT. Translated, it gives CASSLDRNTEAFF.

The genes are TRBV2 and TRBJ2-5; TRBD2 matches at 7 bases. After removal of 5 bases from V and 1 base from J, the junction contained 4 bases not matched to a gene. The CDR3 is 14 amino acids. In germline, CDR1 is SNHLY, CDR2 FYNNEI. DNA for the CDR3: TGTGCCAGCAGTCCCGGGGGGAGCCAAGAGACCCAGTACTTC. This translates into CASSPGGSQETQYF.

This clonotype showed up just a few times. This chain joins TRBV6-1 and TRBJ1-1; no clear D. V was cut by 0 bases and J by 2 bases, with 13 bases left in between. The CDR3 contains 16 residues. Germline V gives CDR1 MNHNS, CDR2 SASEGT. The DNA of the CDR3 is TGTGCCAGCAGTGAAGCCACCTCGTGGCGCAACACTGAAGCTTTCTTT. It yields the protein CASSEATSWRNTEAFF.

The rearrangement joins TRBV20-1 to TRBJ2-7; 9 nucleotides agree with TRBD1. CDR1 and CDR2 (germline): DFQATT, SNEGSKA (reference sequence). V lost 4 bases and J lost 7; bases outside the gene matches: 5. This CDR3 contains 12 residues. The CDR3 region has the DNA TGCAGTGCTACCGGGACAGGGAAAGAGCAGTACTTC. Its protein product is CSATGTGKEQYF.

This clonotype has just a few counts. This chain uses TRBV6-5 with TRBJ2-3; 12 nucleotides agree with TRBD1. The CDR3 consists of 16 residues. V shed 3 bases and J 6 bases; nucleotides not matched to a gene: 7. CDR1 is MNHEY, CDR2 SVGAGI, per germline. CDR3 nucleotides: TGTGCCAGCAGTTATGCCGGGACAGGGGGCAGGGATACGCAGTATTTT. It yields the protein CASSYAGTGGRDTQYF.

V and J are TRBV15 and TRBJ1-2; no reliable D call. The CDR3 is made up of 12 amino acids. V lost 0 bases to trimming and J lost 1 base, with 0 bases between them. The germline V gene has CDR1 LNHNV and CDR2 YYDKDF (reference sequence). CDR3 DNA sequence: TGTGCCACCAGCAGAGATAACTATGGCTACACCTTC. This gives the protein CATSRDNYGYTF.

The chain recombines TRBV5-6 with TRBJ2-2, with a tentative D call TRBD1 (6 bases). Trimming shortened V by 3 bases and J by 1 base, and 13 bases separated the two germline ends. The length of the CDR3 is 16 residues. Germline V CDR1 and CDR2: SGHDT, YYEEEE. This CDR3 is CASSSVATGNTGELFF. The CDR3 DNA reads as TGTGCCAGCAGCTCGGTCGCGACAGGGAACACCGGGGAGCTGTTTTTT.

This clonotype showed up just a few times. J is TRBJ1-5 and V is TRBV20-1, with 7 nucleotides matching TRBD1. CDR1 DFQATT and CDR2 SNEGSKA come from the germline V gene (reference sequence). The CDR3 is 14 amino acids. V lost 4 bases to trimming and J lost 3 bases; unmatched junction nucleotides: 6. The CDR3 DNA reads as TGCAGTGCTATCCGGGACAGCAACAATCAGCCCCAGCATTTT. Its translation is CSAIRDSNNQPQHF.

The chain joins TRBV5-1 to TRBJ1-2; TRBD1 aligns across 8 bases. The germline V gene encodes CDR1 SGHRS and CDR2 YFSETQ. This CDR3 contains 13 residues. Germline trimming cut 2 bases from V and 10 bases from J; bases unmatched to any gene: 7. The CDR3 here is CASSLGTGEDYTF. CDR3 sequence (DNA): TGCGCCAGCAGCTTAGGGACAGGTGAAGACTACACCTTC. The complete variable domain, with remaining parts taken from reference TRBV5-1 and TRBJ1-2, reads KAGVTQTPRYLIKTRGQQVTLSCSPISGHRSVSWYQQTPGQGLQFLFEYFSETQRNKGNFPGRFSGRQFSNSRSEMNVSTLELGDSALYLCASSLGTGEDYTFGSGTRLTVV.

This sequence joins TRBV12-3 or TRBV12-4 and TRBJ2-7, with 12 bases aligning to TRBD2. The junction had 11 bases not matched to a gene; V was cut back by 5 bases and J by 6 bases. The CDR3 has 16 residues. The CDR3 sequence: CASSTTRLAGASEQYF. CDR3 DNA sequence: TGTGCCAGCAGTACCACCAGACTAGCGGGGGCAAGCGAGCAGTACTTC.

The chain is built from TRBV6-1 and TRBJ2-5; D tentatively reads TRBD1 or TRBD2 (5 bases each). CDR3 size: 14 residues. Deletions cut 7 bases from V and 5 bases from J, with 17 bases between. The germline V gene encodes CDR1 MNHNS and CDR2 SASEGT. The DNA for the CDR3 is TGTGCCAGCAAGAAATGGGGGTTCGGGGAGACCCAGTACTTC. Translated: CASKKWGFGETQYF.